This T cell receptor (beta chain) was identified during a study of blood T cell repertoires in COVID-19. Germline-derived CDR1 and CDR2 are MNHNY and SVGAGI (reference sequence). The CDR3 covers 16 residues. V was pared by 2 bases and J by 0 bases, with 4 bases of the junction left unmatched. In the study's own analysis: Reference gene primers were amplified, and this amplification served to estimate nucleated cell counts. Only in-frame clones appear in the TCRdb table, and some are missing; sequencing was by immunoSEQ multiplex PCR. V and J calls and clone size are those listed in that table; D and trimming were worked out from the DNA. The data show 200,000 to 250,000 clones, about 83% seen once. Enrolment of Seattle patients took place during active infection, and they were followed longitudinally.

The chain couples TRBV6-6 to TRBJ2-1; 7 nucleotides align to TRBD1. Sequenced: peripheral blood. This clonotype was obtained from a woman under 40 with COVID-19, enrolled during active disease. The CDR3 region is CASSYPPGGSYNEQFF. In DNA form, the CDR3 reads TGTGCCAGCAGTTACCCGCCAGGGGGCTCCTACAATGAGCAGTTCTTC.